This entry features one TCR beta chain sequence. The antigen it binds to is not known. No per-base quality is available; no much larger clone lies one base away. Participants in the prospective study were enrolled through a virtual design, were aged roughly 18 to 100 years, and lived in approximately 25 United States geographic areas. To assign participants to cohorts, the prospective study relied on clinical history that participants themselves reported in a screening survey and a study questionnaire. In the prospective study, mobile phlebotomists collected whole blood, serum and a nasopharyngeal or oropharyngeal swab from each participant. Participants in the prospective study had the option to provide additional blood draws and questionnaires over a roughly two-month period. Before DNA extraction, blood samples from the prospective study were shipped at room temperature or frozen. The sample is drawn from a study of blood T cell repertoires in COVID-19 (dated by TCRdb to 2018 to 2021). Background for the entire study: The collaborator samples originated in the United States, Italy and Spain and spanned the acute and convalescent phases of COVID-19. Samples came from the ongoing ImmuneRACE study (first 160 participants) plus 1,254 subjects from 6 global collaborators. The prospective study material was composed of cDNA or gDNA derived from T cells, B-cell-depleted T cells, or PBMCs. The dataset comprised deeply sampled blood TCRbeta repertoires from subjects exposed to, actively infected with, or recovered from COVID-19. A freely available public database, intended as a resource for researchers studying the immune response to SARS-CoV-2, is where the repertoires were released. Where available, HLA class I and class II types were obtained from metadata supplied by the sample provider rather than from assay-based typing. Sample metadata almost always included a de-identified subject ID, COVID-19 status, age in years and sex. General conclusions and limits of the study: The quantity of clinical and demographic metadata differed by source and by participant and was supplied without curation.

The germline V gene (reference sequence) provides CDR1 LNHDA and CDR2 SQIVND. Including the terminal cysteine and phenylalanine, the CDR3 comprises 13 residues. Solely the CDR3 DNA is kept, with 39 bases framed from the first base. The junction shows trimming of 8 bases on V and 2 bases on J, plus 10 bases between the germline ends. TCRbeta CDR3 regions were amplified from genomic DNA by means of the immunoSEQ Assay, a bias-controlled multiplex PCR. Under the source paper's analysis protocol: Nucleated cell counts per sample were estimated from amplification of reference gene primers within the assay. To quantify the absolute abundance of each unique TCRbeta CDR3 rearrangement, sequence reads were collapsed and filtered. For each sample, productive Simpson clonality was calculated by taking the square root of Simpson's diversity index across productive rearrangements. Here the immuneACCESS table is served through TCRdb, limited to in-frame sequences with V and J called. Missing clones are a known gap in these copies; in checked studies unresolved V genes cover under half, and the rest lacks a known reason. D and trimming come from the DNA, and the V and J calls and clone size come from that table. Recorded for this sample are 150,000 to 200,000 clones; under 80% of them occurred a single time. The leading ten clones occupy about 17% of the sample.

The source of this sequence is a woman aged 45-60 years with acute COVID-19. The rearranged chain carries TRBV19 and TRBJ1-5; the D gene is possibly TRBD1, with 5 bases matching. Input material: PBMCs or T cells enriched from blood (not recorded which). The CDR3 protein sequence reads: CASGWGGNQPQHF. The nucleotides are TGTGCCAGTGGGTGGGGCGGCAATCAGCCCCAGCATTTT.